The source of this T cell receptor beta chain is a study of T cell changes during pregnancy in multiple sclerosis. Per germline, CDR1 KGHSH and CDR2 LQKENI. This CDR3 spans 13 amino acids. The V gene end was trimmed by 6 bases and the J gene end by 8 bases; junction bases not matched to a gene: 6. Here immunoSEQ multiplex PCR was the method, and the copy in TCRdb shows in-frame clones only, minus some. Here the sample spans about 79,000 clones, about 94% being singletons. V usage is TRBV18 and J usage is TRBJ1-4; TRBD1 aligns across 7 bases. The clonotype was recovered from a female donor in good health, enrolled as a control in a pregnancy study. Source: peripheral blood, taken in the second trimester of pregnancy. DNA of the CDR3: TGTGCCAGCTCGTCAACAGGGGTCGAAAAACTGTTTTTT. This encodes CASSSTGVEKLFF.